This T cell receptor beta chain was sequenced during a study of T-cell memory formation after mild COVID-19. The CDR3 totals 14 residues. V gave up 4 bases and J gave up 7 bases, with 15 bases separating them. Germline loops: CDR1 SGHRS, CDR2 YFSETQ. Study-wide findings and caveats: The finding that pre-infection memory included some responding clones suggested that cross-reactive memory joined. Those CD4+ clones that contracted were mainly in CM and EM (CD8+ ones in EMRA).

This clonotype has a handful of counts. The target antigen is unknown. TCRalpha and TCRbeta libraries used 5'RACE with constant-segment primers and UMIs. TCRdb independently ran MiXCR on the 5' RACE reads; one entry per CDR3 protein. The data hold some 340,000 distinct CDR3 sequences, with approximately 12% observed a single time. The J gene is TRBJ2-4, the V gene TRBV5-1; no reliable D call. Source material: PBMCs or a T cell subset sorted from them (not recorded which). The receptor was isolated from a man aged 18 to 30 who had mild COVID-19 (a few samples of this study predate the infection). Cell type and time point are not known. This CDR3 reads CASSRELSLNIQYF. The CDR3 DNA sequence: TGCGCCAGCAGCCGAGAACTATCGTTGAACATTCAGTACTTC.